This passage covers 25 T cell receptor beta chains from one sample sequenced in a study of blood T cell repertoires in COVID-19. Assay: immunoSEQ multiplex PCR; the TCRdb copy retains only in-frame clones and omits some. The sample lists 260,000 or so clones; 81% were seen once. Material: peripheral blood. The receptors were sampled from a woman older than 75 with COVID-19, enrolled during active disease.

CDR3 region: CASSRGGSNEKLFF. CDR3 coding DNA: TGCGCCAGCAGCAGGGGAGGTAGTAATGAAAAACTGTTTTTT. V and J are TRBV5-1 and TRBJ1-4, with TRBD1 as a possible D gene (5 bases). The CDR3 spans 14 residues. Germline lookup yields CDR1 SGHRS and CDR2 YFSETQ. Between the trimmed V and J ends, which lost 4 bases and 4 bases, there was a span of 11 bases.

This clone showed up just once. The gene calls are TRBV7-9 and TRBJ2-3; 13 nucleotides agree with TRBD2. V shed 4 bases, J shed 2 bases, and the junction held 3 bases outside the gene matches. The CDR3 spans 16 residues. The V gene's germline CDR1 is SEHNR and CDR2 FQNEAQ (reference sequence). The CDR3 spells CASSSGLAGNTDTQYF. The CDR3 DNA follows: TGTGCCAGCAGCTCGGGACTAGCGGGGAACACAGATACGCAGTATTTT.

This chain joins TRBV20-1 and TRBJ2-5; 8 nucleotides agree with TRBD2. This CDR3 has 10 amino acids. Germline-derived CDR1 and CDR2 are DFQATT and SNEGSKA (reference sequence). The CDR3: CTAGEETQYF. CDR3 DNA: TGCACAGCGGGAGAAGAGACCCAGTACTTC.

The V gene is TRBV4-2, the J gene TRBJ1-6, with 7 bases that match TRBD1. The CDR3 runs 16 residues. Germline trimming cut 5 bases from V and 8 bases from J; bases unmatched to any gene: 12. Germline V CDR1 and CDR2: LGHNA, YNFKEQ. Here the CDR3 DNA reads TGTGCCAGCAGCTTATCCCCCCAGGGGGGCGATTCACCCCTCCACTTT. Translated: CASSLSPQGGDSPLHF.

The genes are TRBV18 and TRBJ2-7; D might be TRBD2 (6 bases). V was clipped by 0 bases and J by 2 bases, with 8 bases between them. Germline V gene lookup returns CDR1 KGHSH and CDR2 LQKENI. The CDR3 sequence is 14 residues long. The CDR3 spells CASSPPREPYEQYF. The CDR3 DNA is TGTGCCAGCTCACCACCCCGGGAGCCCTACGAGCAGTACTTC.

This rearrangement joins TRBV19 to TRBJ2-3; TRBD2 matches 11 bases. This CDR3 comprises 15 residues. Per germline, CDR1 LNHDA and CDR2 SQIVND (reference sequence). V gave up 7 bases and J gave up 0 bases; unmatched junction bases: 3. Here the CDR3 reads CASIRTSGSTDTQYF. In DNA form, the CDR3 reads TGTGCCAGTATAAGGACTAGCGGGAGCACAGATACGCAGTATTTT.

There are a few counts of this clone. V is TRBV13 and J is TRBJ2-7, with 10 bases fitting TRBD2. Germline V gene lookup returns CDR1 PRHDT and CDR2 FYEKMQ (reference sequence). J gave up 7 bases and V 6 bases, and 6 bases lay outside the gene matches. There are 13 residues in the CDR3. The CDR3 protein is CASSYTSGEEQYF. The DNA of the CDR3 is TGTGCCAGCAGTTATACTAGCGGGGAAGAGCAGTACTTC. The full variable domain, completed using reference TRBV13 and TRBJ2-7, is AAGVIQSPRHLIKEKRETATLKCYPIPRHDTVYWYQQGPGQDPQFLISFYEKMQSDKGSIPDRFSAQQFSDYHSELNMSSLELGDSALYFCASSYTSGEEQYFGPGTRLTVT.

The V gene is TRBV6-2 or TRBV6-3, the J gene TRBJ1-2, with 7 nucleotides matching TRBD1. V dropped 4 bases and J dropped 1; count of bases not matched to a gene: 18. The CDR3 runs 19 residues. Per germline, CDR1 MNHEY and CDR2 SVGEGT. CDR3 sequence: CASSWGTVKGTAFNYGYTF. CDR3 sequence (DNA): TGTGCCAGCAGTTGGGGGACAGTCAAGGGAACGGCCTTTAACTATGGCTACACCTTC.

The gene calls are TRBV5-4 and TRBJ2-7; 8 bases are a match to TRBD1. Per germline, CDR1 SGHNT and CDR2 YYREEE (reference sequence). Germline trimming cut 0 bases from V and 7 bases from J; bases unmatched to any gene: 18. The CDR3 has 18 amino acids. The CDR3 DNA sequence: TGTGCCAGCAGCTTGGTAGGGACAGGAGCCCTAACCTCGGGGGAGCAGTACTTC. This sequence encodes CASSLVGTGALTSGEQYF. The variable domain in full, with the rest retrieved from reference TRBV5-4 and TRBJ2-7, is ETGVTQSPTHLIKTRGQQVTLRCSSQSGHNTVSWYQQALGQGPQFIFQYYREEENGRGNFPPRFSGLQFPNYSSELNVNALELDDSALYLCASSLVGTGALTSGEQYFGPGTRLTVT.

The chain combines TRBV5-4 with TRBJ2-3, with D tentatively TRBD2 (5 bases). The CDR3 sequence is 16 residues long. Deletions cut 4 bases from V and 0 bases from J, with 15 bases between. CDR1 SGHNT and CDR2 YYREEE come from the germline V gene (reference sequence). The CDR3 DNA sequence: TGTGCCAGCAGCATCTTTGGAGGTGCTAGCACAGATACGCAGTATTTT. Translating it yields CASSIFGGASTDTQYF.

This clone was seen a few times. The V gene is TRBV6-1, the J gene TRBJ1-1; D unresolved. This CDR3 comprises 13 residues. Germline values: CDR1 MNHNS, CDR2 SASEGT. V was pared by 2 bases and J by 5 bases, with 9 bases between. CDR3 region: CASSESDETEAFF. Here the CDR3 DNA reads TGTGCCAGCAGTGAAAGCGATGAAACTGAAGCTTTCTTT.

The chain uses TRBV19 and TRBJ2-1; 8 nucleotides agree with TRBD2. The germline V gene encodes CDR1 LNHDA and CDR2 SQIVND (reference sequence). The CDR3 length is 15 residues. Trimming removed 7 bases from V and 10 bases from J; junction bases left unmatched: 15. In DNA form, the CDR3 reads TGTGCCAGTACGAGCGGGAGCGGGAAATTATTCGAGCAGTTCTTC. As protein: CASTSGSGKLFEQFF.

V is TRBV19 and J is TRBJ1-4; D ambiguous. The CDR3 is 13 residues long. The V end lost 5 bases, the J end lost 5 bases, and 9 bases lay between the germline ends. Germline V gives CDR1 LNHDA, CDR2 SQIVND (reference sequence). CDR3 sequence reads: CASSSRQNEKLFF. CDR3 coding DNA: TGTGCCAGTAGTTCTCGTCAGAATGAAAAACTGTTTTTT.

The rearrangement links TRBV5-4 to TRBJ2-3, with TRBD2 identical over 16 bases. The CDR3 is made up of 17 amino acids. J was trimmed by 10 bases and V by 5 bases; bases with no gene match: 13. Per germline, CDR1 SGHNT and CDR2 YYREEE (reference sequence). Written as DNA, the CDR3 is TGTGCCAGCAGTCCAGACCTCGGGACTAGCGGGAGGGCTTCGCAGTATTTT. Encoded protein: CASSPDLGTSGRASQYF.

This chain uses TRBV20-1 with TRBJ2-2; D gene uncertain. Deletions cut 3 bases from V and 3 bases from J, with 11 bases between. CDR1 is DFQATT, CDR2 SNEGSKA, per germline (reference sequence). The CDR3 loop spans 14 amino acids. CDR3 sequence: CSASIIVDTGELFF. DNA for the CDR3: TGCAGTGCTAGTATAATCGTCGACACCGGGGAGCTGTTTTTT.

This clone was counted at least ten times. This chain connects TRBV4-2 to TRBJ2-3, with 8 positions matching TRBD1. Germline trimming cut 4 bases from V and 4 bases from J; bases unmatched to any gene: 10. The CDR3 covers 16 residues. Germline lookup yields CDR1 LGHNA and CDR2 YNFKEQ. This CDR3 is CASSRLGQGISDTQYF. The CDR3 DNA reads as TGTGCCAGCAGCCGACTAGGACAGGGAATTTCAGATACGCAGTATTTT.

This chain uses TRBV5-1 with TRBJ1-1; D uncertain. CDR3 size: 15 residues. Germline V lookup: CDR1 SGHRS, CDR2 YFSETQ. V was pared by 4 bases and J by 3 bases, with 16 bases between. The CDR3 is CASSTTLARDTEAFF. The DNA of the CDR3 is TGCGCCAGCAGCACAACACTAGCTCGGGACACTGAAGCTTTCTTT.

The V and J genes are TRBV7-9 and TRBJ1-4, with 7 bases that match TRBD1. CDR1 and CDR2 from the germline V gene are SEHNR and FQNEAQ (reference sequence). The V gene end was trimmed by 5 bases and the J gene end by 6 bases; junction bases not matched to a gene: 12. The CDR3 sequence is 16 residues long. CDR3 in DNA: TGTGCCAGCAGCCCGCCTAGACAGGGTCTTCATGAAAAACTGTTTTTT. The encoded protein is CASSPPRQGLHEKLFF.

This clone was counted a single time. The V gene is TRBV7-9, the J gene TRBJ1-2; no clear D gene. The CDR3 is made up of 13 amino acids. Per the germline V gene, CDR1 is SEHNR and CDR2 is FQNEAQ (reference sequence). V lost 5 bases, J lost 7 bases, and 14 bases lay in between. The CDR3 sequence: CASSGSPGGGYTF. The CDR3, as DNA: TGTGCCAGCAGCGGATCGCCAGGTGGTGGCTACACCTTC.

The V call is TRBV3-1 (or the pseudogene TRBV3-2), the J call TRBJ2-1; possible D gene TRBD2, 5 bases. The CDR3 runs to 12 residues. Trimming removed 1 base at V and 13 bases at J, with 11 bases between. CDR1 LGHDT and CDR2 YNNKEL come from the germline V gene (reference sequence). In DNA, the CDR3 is TGTGCCAGCAGCCAAGTTTCCGGACTTCAGTTCTTC. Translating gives CASSQVSGLQFF.

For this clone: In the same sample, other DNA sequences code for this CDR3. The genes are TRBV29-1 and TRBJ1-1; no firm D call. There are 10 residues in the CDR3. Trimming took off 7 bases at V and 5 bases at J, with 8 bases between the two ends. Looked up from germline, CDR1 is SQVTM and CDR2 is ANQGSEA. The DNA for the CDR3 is TGCAGCGCTGGAGGAACTGAAGCTTTCTTT. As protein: CSAGGTEAFF.

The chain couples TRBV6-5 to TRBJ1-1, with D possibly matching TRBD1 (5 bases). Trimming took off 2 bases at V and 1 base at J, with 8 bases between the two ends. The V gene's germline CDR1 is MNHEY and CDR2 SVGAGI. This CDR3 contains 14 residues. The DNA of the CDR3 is TGTGCCAGCAGTTACCGCGGACAGAACACTGAAGCTTTCTTT. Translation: CASSYRGQNTEAFF.

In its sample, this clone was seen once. The CDR3 bases are TGTGCCAGCAGCTTAAGGGCCACCGGGGAGCTGTTTTTT. This encodes CASSLRATGELFF. V and J are TRBV7-3 and TRBJ2-2; no definite D call. Germline V gene data show CDR1 as SGHTA and CDR2 as FQGTGA. CDR3 length: 13 residues. V dropped 1 base and J dropped 4 bases, with 4 bases sitting between them.

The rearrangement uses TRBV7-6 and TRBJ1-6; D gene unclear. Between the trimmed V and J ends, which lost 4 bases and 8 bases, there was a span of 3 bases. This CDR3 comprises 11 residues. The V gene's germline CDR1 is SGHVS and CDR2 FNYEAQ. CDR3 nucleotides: TGTGCCAGCAGCTCCGATTCACCCCTCCACTTT. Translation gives CASSSDSPLHF.

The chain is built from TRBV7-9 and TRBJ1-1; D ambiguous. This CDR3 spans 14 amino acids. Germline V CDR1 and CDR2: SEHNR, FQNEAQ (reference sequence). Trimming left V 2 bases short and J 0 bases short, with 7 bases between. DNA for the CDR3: TGTGCCAGCAGCTTAAGTAGCATGAACACTGAAGCTTTCTTT. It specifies CASSLSSMNTEAFF.